The present T cell receptor (beta chain) was sequenced within a study of shared clonotypes between healthy human individuals. About the research overall: Researchers assigned three CD4 naive, three CD4 memory, two CD8 naive and one CD8 memory plate to each donor.

A note on this clone: Antigen: not known.

Overall study findings and caveats: Relative to memory subsets, naive subsets generally showed larger estimated richness. It was expected that sequencing depth would affect clonotype sharing among donors. The four-donor shared clonotypes exceeded non-shared clonotypes in generation probability, with non-shared ones scoring lower.

TCRdb's copy holds only in-frame clones and misses some; the assay was immunoSEQ multiplex PCR. The table has fewer than 850,000 clones, 80% to 95% seen once. Germline V gene sequence: CDR1 MNHEY, CDR2 SMNVEV (reference sequence). Trimming removed 6 bases from V and 7 bases from J, with 19 bases in between. The CDR3 runs 15 residues. Source material: memory CD8+ T cells from PBMCs. Subset reported: CD45RO+ cells pooled with CCR7-negative TemRA cells. J is TRBJ2-1 and V is TRBV27; TRBD2 might be the D (6 bases). The TCR comes from a man between 18 and 35 years old in good health. Some clones in this sample may be carry-over from other donors' samples. CDR3 nucleotides: TGTGCCAGCAGCTGGGGAGGAAGGCTAGTGAATGAGCAGTTCTTC. It translates to CASSWGGRLVNEQFF.